The 9 T cell receptor beta chains below come from one sample, sequenced in a study of shared clonotypes between healthy human individuals. The protocol was immunoSEQ multiplex PCR, while the TCRdb copy is restricted to in-frame clones and leaves out a portion. Of around 2.3 million clones in the sample, approximately 96% were seen once. Material for sequencing was naive CD4+ T cells sorted from blood. Subset: CD45RA+ positively selected. The receptors stem from a man younger than 35 in good health.

This chain links TRBV5-1 with TRBJ1-4, with D unresolved. The CDR3 extends over 14 amino acids. Germline CDR1 and CDR2: SGHRS and YFSETQ. V dropped 0 bases and J dropped 7 bases, with 10 bases sitting between them. The CDR3 nucleotides read TGCGCCAGCAGCTTGGAGCCAATGCCTGAAAAACTGTTTTTT. It translates to CASSLEPMPEKLFF.

As concerns this clone: The same CDR3 arises from other DNA sequences in this sample as well. The V gene is TRBV2, the J gene TRBJ1-1; D possibly corresponds to TRBD1 (6 bases). This CDR3 has 13 amino acids. The V end was cut by 4 bases, the J end by 5 bases, with 11 bases between. Looked up from germline, CDR1 is SNHLY and CDR2 is FYNNEI. CDR3 loop: CASSGQGRTEAFF. The CDR3 DNA follows: TGTGCCAGCAGTGGGCAGGGGAGGACTGAAGCTTTCTTT.

This sequence joins TRBV6-5 and TRBJ1-2, with 8 positions matching TRBD1. CDR3 length: 15 residues. V lost 2 bases and J lost 5; bases outside the gene matches: 7. Germline V CDR1 and CDR2: MNHEY, SVGAGI. In DNA, the CDR3 is TGTGCCAGCAGTTACCGACATCAGGGGGCTTATGGCTACACCTTC. Translating it yields CASSYRHQGAYGYTF.

The rearrangement links TRBV2 to TRBJ2-3; D gene ambiguous. Germline CDR1 SNHLY, CDR2 FYNNEI. V shed 6 bases and J shed 3 bases, with 13 bases lying between them. CDR3 length: 14 amino acids. The DNA of the CDR3 is TGTGCCAGCAGGGGGATGGTTTGGACAGATACGCAGTATTTT. Its translation is CASRGMVWTDTQYF.

This sequence joins TRBV4-3 and TRBJ2-7; no clear D gene. V lost 0 bases, J lost 7 bases, and 16 bases lay in between. Per germline, CDR1 LGHNA and CDR2 YSLEER. The CDR3 sequence is 15 residues long. CDR3 sequence: CASSQDSPVLGEQYF. CDR3 in DNA: TGCGCCAGCAGCCAAGATTCCCCGGTTCTTGGGGAGCAGTACTTC.

The V and J genes are TRBV5-1 and TRBJ2-7, with D unclear. With 0 bases removed from V and 0 bases from J, the gap between germline ends came to 13 bases. The germline CDR1 and CDR2 sequences are SGHRS and YFSETQ. The CDR3 runs 16 residues. The CDR3 reads CASSLADSFYSYEQYF. CDR3 nucleotide sequence: TGCGCCAGCAGCTTGGCCGATTCTTTTTACTCCTACGAGCAGTACTTC.

The chain combines TRBV2 with TRBJ1-1; no clear D gene. The CDR3 is made up of 13 amino acids. V was cut by 6 bases and J by 6 bases, with 14 bases left in between. Germline CDR1 reads SNHLY; CDR2 reads FYNNEI. The CDR3 reads CASRSEARAEAFF. In DNA, the CDR3 is TGTGCCAGCAGGTCGGAAGCTAGGGCTGAAGCTTTCTTT.

In the case of this clone: The sample contains more than one DNA sequence encoding this CDR3. V gene TRBV2 combines with J gene TRBJ2-5, with 14 bases that match TRBD2. The germline V gene encodes CDR1 SNHLY and CDR2 FYNNEI. Trimming cost V 3 bases and J 5 bases; bases outside gene matches: 2. This CDR3 comprises 15 residues. The CDR3: CASSEGLAGEETQYF. CDR3 nucleotide sequence: TGTGCCAGCAGTGAGGGACTAGCGGGGGAGGAGACCCAGTACTTC.

This clone was seen only once. The rearrangement links TRBV19 to TRBJ2-5; no definite D call. Trimming removed 5 bases at V and 5 bases at J, with 18 bases between. The CDR3 runs to 15 residues. Germline assignment: CDR1 LNHDA and CDR2 SQIVND (reference sequence). CDR3 loop: CASSPWTDPTETQYF. The CDR3 coding sequence is TGTGCCAGTAGTCCGTGGACGGATCCTACGGAGACCCAGTACTTC.